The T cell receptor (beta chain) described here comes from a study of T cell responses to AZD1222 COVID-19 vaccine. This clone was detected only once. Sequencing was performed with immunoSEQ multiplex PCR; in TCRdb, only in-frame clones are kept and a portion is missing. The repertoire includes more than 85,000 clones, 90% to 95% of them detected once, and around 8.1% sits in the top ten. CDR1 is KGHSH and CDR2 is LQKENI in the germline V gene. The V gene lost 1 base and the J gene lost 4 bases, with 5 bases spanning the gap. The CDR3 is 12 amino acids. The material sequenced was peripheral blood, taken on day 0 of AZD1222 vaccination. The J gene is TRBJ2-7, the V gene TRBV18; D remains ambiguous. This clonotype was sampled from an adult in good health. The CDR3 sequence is CASSPQDYEQYF. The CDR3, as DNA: TGTGCCAGCTCACCACAGGATTACGAGCAGTACTTC.